Each of the 12 T cell receptor beta chains below was sequenced from the same sample in a study of T cell responses to AZD1222 COVID-19 vaccine. Sequenced by immunoSEQ multiplex PCR; TCRdb stores in-frame clones only, minus some. The profile shows some 60,000 clones, 80% to 90% of them singletons. Sample: peripheral blood, taken 28 days after the second AZD1222 dose. The source of these receptors is an adult who received the AZD1222 COVID-19 vaccine.

The chain carries TRBV7-9 and TRBJ2-7, with no clear D. The CDR3 has 14 amino acids. V was shortened by 2 bases and J by 3 bases, with 11 bases between the two germline ends. CDR1 SEHNR and CDR2 FQNEAQ come from the germline V gene (reference sequence). The CDR3 here is CASSLYPGDYEQYF. The CDR3 region has the DNA TGTGCCAGCAGCTTATACCCAGGAGACTACGAGCAGTACTTC.

This clone came up once. The rearrangement uses TRBV2 and TRBJ2-7; TRBD1 is a possible D gene (6 bases). In germline, CDR1 is SNHLY, CDR2 FYNNEI. CDR3 length: 14 residues. V was trimmed by 5 bases and J by 3 bases, leaving 14 bases between them. The DNA for the CDR3 is TGTGCCAGCAGTCGGACAGCCCTAATCTACGAGCAGTACTTC. Protein: CASSRTALIYEQYF. The full variable domain, with the rest looked up from reference TRBV2 and TRBJ2-7, is EPEVTQTPSHQVTQMGQEVILRCVPISNHLYFYWYRQILGQKVEFLVSFYNNEISEKSEIFDDQFSVERPDGSNFTLKIRSTKLEDSAMYFCASSRTALIYEQYFGPGTRLTVT.

This chain joins TRBV18 and TRBJ2-5, with D maybe TRBD1 (6 bases). CDR1 KGHSH and CDR2 LQKENI come from the germline V gene. V lost 1 base and J 6 bases, leaving 12 bases between the germline ends. The length of the CDR3 is 14 residues. The CDR3 nucleotides are TGTGCCAGCTCACCACGAACAGGGAGAAAGACCCAGTACTTC. Translated: CASSPRTGRKTQYF. The full variable domain, completed using reference TRBV18 and TRBJ2-5, is NAGVMQNPRHLVRRRGQEARLRCSPMKGHSHVYWYRQLPEEGLKFMVYLQKENIIDESGMPKERFSAEFPKEGPSILRIQQVVRGDSAAYFCASSPRTGRKTQYFGPGTRLLVL.

The chain couples TRBV5-1 to TRBJ1-2; 10 bases are shared with TRBD1. Trimming at V came to 2 bases and at J to 6 bases, leaving 4 bases not matched to a gene. This CDR3 contains 14 residues. Germline V gene lookup returns CDR1 SGHRS and CDR2 YFSETQ. The CDR3 nucleotides read TGCGCCAGCAGCTTTACCGGGACAGGGGATGGCTACACCTTC. Amino acid sequence: CASSFTGTGDGYTF. Complete variable domain (other parts from reference TRBV5-1 and TRBJ1-2): KAGVTQTPRYLIKTRGQQVTLSCSPISGHRSVSWYQQTPGQGLQFLFEYFSETQRNKGNFPGRFSGRQFSNSRSEMNVSTLELGDSALYLCASSFTGTGDGYTFGSGTRLTVV.

Only one count was recorded for this clone. The chain combines TRBV19 with TRBJ1-2; TRBD1 agrees at 10 bases. The ends lost 6 bases at V and 4 bases at J; junction bases unmatched: 8. Germline V gene sequence: CDR1 LNHDA, CDR2 SQIVND (reference sequence). The CDR3 is made up of 15 amino acids. The DNA for the CDR3 is TGTGCCAGTAGGGGACAGGGGAGGCCTGGCTATGGCTACACCTTC. Translating it yields CASRGQGRPGYGYTF.

Regarding this clone: This CDR3 is also generated by other DNA sequences in the sample. As DNA, the CDR3 is TGCGCCAGCAGCTTGGTTCCGGGCCCCACAGATACGCAGTATTTT. Translated: CASSLVPGPTDTQYF. The V call is TRBV5-1, the J call TRBJ2-3, with D uncertain. This CDR3 contains 15 residues. Looked up from germline, CDR1 is SGHRS and CDR2 is YFSETQ. V gave up 0 bases and J gave up 2 bases, with 10 bases separating them.

The chain employs TRBV18 and TRBJ1-1; weak D call: TRBD1 (5 bases). The CDR3 loop spans 14 amino acids. The V gene's germline CDR1 is KGHSH and CDR2 LQKENI. Trimming pared 3 bases from V and 1 base from J, leaving 9 bases between. For the CDR3, the DNA is TGTGCCAGCTCACCTAGGGGTAGGAACACTGAAGCTTTCTTT. Its protein is CASSPRGRNTEAFF.

There are a few counts of this clone. This chain uses TRBV29-1 with TRBJ1-5; the D gene is possibly TRBD1 (6 bases). Germline values: CDR1 SQVTM, CDR2 ANQGSEA. Trimming took off 4 bases at V and 9 bases at J, with 16 bases between the two ends. The CDR3 extends over 13 amino acids. The CDR3 reads CSVAEGGVSPQHF. The CDR3 coding sequence is TGCAGCGTTGCGGAGGGGGGAGTATCGCCCCAGCATTTT.

The rearrangement joins TRBV5-4 to TRBJ1-3; D gene unclear. Trimming cost V 4 bases and J 0 bases, with 14 bases left between them. The CDR3 contains 16 residues. The germline gives CDR1 SGHNT, CDR2 YYREEE (reference sequence). The CDR3 protein is CASSPGGGSSGNTIYF. CDR3 nucleotides: TGTGCCAGCAGCCCGGGTGGAGGTAGCTCTGGAAACACCATATATTTT.

The chain employs TRBV27 and TRBJ1-2; D is ambiguous. The CDR3 has 15 amino acids. The germline V gene has CDR1 MNHEY and CDR2 SMNVEV (reference sequence). The V end was cut by 3 bases, the J end by 4 bases, with 15 bases between. The CDR3 bases are TGTGCCAGCAGTTTCGGGAGGAGGAGAGGCTATGGCTACACCTTC. This codes for CASSFGRRRGYGYTF.

The rearrangement links TRBV9 to TRBJ1-5, with D uncertain. CDR3 size: 15 residues. CDR1 is SGDLS, CDR2 YYNGEE, per germline. The V gene lost 0 bases and the J gene lost 4 bases, with 11 bases spanning the gap. CDR3 bases: TGTGCCAGCAGCGTAGGGCCCGGGCAAAATCAGCCCCAGCATTTT. Protein: CASSVGPGQNQPQHF.

This clone was counted a single time. The CDR3 DNA reads TGTGCCAGCAGCTTAGGGGTTAGCGGGGCCGGGGAGCTGTTTTTT. Its translation is CASSLGVSGAGELFF. The chain recombines TRBV7-2 with TRBJ2-2, with 8 bases matching TRBD2. The CDR3 runs 15 residues. Germline loops: CDR1 SGHTA, CDR2 FQGNSA. Trimming took 1 base from V and 6 from J; bases not matched to a gene: 4.